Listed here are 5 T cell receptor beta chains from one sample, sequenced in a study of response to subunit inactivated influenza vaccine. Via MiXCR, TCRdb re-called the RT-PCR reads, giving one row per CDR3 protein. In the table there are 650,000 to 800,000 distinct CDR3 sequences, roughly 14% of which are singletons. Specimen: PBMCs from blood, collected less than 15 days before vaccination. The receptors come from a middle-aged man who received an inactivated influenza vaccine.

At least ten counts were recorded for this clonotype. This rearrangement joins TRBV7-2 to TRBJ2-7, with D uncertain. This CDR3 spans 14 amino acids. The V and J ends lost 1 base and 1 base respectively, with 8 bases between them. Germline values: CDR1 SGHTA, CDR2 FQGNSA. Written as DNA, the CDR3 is TGTGCCAGCAGCTTAGTGGGCCCTTCCTACGAGCAGTACTTC. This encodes CASSLVGPSYEQYF.

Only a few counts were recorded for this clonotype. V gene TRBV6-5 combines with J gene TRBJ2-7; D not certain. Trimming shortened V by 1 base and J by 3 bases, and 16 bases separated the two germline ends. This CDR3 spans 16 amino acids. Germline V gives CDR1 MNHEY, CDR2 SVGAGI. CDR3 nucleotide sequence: TGTGCCAGCAGTTACTTTCGACCGACACCTAGCTACGAGCAGTACTTC. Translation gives CASSYFRPTPSYEQYF.

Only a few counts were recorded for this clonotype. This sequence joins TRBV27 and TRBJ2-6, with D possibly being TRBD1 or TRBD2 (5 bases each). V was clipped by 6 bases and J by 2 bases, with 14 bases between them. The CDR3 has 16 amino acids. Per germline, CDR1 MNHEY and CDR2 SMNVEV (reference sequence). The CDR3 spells CASRRVGTAGANVLTF. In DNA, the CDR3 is TGTGCCAGCAGGAGAGTTGGGACGGCTGGGGCCAACGTCCTGACTTTC.

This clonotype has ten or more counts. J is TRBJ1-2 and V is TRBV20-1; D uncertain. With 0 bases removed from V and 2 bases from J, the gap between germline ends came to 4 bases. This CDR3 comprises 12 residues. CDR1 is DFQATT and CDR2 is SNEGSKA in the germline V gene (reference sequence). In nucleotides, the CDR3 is TGCAGTGCTAGAGATCCCAACTATGGCTACACCTTC. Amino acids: CSARDPNYGYTF.

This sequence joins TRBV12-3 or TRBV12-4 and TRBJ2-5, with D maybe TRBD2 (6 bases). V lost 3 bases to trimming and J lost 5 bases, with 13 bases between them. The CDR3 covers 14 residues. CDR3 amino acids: CASSFVPGGETQYF. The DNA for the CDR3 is TGTGCCAGCAGTTTCGTCCCCGGAGGGGAGACCCAGTACTTC.